These 9 T cell receptor beta chains were all obtained from the same sample, sequenced in a study of human T cells and chemical hapten exposure. TCRdb reanalysed the RACE reads using MiXCR and keeps one entry per CDR3 protein. The data show some 360,000 distinct CDR3 sequences, 4.5% to 5.5% seen once. Time point given: pre-sensitization, week 0. Treatment noted: therapeutic diphenylcyclopropenone sensitization with weekly scalp DPC. This specimen consisted of whole blood, obtained in connection with sensitization to the hapten diphenylcyclopropenone (DPC). The receptor source for this set is a woman aged 50 to 60 with alopecia areata. Some clones in this sample may be carry-over from other donors' samples.

This clonotype showed up many times. V gene TRBV3-1 combines with J gene TRBJ1-2; D unclear. Germline CDR1 LGHDT, CDR2 YNNKEL (reference sequence). V dropped 8 bases and J dropped 8 bases, with 21 bases sitting between them. This CDR3 contains 14 residues. In DNA, the CDR3 is TGTGCCAGCGGGCCCCTGGTTGGAAAGAACGGCTACACCTTC. It translates to CASGPLVGKNGYTF.

This clonotype was seen at least ten times. V is TRBV28 and J is TRBJ1-1; the D gene is possibly TRBD1 (5 bases). Germline V lookup: CDR1 MDHEN, CDR2 SYDVKM. The CDR3 length is 12 residues. The ends were cut back, 10 bases at V and 4 bases at J, with 13 bases in the middle. CDR3 in amino acids: CAIQGWATEAFF. The CDR3 bases are TGTGCCATCCAGGGTTGGGCCACTGAAGCTTTCTTT.

This clonotype was picked up many times. The V call is TRBV5-1, the J call TRBJ2-5, with D unclear. Trimming removed 2 bases at V and 1 base at J, with 9 bases between. The CDR3 extends over 14 amino acids. Per germline, CDR1 SGHRS and CDR2 YFSETQ. This CDR3 is CASSFRSLQETQYF. The CDR3 nucleotides are TGCGCCAGCAGCTTTAGGAGCCTCCAAGAGACCCAGTACTTC.

The rearrangement links TRBV7-2 to TRBJ1-5, with D tentatively TRBD1 (6 bases). V shed 5 bases and J shed 5 bases, with 22 bases lying between them. CDR3 size: 17 residues. Germline V gene data show CDR1 as SGHTA and CDR2 as FQGNSA. The CDR3 sequence is CASSLGHRVSEDQPQHF. Here the CDR3 DNA reads TGTGCCAGCAGCCTAGGACACAGGGTATCTGAGGATCAGCCCCAGCATTTT.

This clonotype was counted at least ten times. The rearrangement joins TRBV29-1 to TRBJ2-5; 10 bases align to TRBD1. V was pared by 5 bases and J by 1 base, with 4 bases of the junction left unmatched. In germline, CDR1 is SQVTM, CDR2 ANQGSEA. The CDR3 contains 14 residues. CDR3 nucleotide sequence: TGCAGCGTTCCCCGGACAGGGGGCCAAGAGACCCAGTACTTC. Encoded protein: CSVPRTGGQETQYF.

The sample holds many counts of this clonotype. This chain joins TRBV4-3 and TRBJ2-1; a possible D gene is TRBD1 (5 bases). V was cut by 0 bases and J by 10 bases, with 10 bases left in between. This CDR3 comprises 13 residues. The germline CDR1 and CDR2 sequences are LGHNA and YSLEER. The CDR3 is CASSQDVGREQFF. The CDR3 DNA sequence: TGCGCCAGCAGCCAAGATGTGGGGCGGGAGCAGTTCTTC.

This clonotype was found many times. The rearrangement links TRBV28 to TRBJ2-7, with D possibly being TRBD1 (5 bases). Germline CDR1 is MDHEN and CDR2 is SYDVKM. Trimming took 3 bases from V and 3 from J, leaving 12 bases between them. The CDR3 runs to 14 residues. In DNA form, the CDR3 reads TGTGCCAGCAGTTTCCAGGGCAACCTCTACGAGCAGTACTTC. Translating it yields CASSFQGNLYEQYF.

The gene calls are TRBV20-1 and TRBJ1-2, with D possibly being TRBD1 (5 bases). Germline V CDR1 and CDR2: DFQATT, SNEGSKA (reference sequence). Trimming took off 4 bases at V and 1 base at J, with 7 bases between the two ends. The CDR3 length is 12 residues. CDR3 protein: CSATQGNYGYTF. The CDR3, as DNA: TGCAGTGCTACTCAGGGTAACTATGGCTACACCTTC.

This clonotype was observed many times. The rearrangement joins TRBV25-1 to TRBJ2-5, with a tentative D call TRBD2 (5 bases). The ends were cut back, 1 base at V and 6 bases at J, with 9 bases in the middle. Germline V CDR1 and CDR2: MGHDK, SYGVNS. CDR3 length: 13 amino acids. The CDR3 DNA sequence: TGTGCCAGCAGTGAATCGGGGAGACAGACCCAGTACTTC. It specifies CASSESGRQTQYF.